This T cell receptor beta chain originates from a study of cytomegalovirus exposure and HLA in healthy donors. Study-wide results and limits: In vitro, a few CMV-associated chains proved specific for CMV antigens. In a later analysis, V- and J-gene trimming of beta chains associated with a DCLRE1C missense variant, replicated independently.

As to this clone: No antigen is known for it.

The PCR employed 60 Vbeta primers together with 13 Jbeta primers. Some clones are missing from TCRdb's copy, which holds only in-frame ones; the method was immunoSEQ multiplex PCR. The sample carries roughly 120,000 clones, 65% to 80% recorded once. This CDR3 has 15 amino acids. Germline lookup yields CDR1 PRHDT and CDR2 FYEKMQ (reference sequence). The clonotype was recovered from a woman aged 40 to 50 in good health and CMV-seropositive. The chain links TRBV13 to TRBJ2-5, with TRBD1 identical over 8 bases. The better agreement between TRBJ2-7 and the DNA end casts doubt on the J call. Sample: PBMCs. In DNA, the CDR3 is TGTGCCAGCAGCTTAGTGAGGACAGGGAACGGCGAGCAGTACTTC. The encoded protein is CASSLVRTGNGEQYF.